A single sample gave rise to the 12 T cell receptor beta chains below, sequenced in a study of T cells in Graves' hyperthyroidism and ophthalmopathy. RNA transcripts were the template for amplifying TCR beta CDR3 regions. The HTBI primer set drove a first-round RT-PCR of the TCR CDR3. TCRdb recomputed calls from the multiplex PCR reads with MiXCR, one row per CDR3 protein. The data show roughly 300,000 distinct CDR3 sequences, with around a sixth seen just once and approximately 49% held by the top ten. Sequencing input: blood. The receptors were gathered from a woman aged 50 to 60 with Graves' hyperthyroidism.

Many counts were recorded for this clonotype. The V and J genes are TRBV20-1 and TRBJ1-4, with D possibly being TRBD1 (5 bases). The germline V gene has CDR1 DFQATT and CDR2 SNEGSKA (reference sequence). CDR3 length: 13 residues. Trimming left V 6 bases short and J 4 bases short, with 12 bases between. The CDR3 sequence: CSATGTINEKLFF. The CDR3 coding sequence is TGCAGTGCAACCGGGACCATTAATGAAAAACTGTTTTTT.

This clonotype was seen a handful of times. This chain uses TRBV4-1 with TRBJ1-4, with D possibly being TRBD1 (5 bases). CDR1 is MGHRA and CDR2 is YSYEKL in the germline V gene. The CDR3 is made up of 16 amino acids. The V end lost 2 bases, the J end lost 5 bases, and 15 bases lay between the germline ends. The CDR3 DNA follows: TGCGCCAGCAGCCAACAACCGGGGCTGCGGAATGAAAAACTGTTTTTT. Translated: CASSQQPGLRNEKLFF.

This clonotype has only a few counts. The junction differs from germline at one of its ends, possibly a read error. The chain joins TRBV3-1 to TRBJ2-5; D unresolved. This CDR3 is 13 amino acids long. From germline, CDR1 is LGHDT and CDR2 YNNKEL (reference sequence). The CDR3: CASSPGPQETQCF. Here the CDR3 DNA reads TGTGCCAGCAGCCCAGGACCCCAAGAGACCCAGTGCTTC.

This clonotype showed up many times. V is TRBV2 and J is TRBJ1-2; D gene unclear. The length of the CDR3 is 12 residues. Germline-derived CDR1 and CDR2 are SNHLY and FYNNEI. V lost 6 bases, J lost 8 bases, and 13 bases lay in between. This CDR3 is CASSRRGNGYTF. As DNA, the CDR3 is TGTGCCAGCAGCCGAAGAGGGAACGGCTACACCTTC.

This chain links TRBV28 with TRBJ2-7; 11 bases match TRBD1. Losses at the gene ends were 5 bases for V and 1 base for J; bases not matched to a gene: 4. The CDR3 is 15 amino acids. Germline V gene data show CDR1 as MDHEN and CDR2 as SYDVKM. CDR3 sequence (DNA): TGTGCCAGCAGTGGACAGGGGGCCCCTTCCTACGAGCAGTACTTC. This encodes CASSGQGAPSYEQYF.

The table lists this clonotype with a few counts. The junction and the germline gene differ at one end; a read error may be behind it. The CDR3 sequence: CASSPWTQRPNEQFF. The CDR3 DNA is TGTGCCAGCAGCCCCTGGACCCAAAGGCCCAATGAGCAGTTCTTC. The J gene is TRBJ2-1, the V gene TRBV5-1; D remains ambiguous. The germline V gene has CDR1 SGHRS and CDR2 YFSETQ. This CDR3 is 15 amino acids long.

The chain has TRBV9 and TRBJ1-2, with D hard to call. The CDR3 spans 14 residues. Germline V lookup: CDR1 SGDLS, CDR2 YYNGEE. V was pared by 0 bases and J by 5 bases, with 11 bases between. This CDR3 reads CASSVGSGIYGYTF. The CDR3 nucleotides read TGTGCCAGCAGCGTAGGGTCCGGAATTTATGGCTACACCTTC.

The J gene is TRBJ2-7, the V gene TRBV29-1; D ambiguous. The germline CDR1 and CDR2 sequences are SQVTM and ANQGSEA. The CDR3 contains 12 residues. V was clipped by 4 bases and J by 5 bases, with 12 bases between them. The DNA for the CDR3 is TGCAGCGTTGTAAGTAGCTTCAACGAGCAGTACTTC. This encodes CSVVSSFNEQYF.

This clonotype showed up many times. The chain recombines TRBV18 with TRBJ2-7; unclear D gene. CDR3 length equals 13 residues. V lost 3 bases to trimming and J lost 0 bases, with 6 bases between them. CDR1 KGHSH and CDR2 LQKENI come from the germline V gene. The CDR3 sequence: CASSPVSSYEQYV. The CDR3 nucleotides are TGTGCCAGCTCACCTGTGTCCTCCTACGAGCAGTACGTC.

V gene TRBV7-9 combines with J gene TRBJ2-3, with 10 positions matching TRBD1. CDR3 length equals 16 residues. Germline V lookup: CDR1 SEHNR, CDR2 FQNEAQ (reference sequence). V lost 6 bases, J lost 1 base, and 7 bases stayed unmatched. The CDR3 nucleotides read TGTGCCAGCAGGTTTCCCGGGACAGGGGGCACAGATACGCAGTATTTT. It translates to CASRFPGTGGTDTQYF.

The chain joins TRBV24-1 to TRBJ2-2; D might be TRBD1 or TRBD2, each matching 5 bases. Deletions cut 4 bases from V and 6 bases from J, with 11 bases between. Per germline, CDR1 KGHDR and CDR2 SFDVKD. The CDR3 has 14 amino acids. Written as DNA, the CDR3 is TGTGCCACCAGTGAGGCAGGGAGTCCCGGGGAGCTGTTTTTT. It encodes CATSEAGSPGELFF.

The CDR3 coding sequence is TGTGCCAGCAGTCCACCGGGACTAGCTCGTGGGGAGCTGTTTTTT. The encoded protein is CASSPPGLARGELFF. The V gene is TRBV28, the J gene TRBJ2-2, with 9 bases that match TRBD2. The CDR3 runs to 15 residues. Germline V gene sequence: CDR1 MDHEN, CDR2 SYDVKM. V shed 5 bases and J 8 bases; nucleotides not matched to a gene: 9. Filled out from reference TRBV28 and TRBJ2-2, the complete variable domain reads DVKVTQSSRYLVKRTGEKVFLECVQDMDHENMFWYRQDPGLGLRLIYFSYDVKMKEKGDIPEGYSVSREKKERFSLILESASTNQTSMYLCASSPPGLARGELFFGEGSRLTVL.